This TCR beta chain derives from a study of blood T cell repertoires in COVID-19 (dated by TCRdb to 2018 to 2020). Broadly, across the study: The collaborator samples originated in the United States, Italy and Spain and spanned the acute and convalescent phases of COVID-19. The prospective study material was composed of cDNA or gDNA derived from T cells, B-cell-depleted T cells, or PBMCs. Subjects who had been exposed to COVID-19, were actively infected with it, or had recovered from it provided the deeply sampled blood TCRbeta repertoires that made up the dataset. A freely available public database, intended as a resource for researchers studying the immune response to SARS-CoV-2, is where the repertoires were released. Samples came from the ongoing ImmuneRACE study (first 160 participants) plus 1,254 subjects from 6 global collaborators. Nearly every sample came with metadata listing a de-identified subject ID, COVID-19 status, age in years and sex. HLA class I and class II types, where available, came from metadata supplied by the sample provider rather than from assay-based typing.

General study outcomes and caveats: The amount of clinical and demographic metadata varied by source and participant and was provided uncurated.

TCRbeta CDR3 regions were amplified from genomic DNA using the immunoSEQ Assay, a bias-controlled multiplex PCR. Per the original workflow: The number of nucleated cells in each sample was estimated from the amplification of reference gene primers within the assay. Sequence reads were collapsed and filtered to measure the absolute abundance of every unique TCRbeta CDR3 rearrangement. For each sample, productive Simpson clonality was calculated by taking the square root of Simpson's diversity index across productive rearrangements. This is the immuneACCESS table as TCRdb keeps it, with only in-frame sequences that have V and J called. A part of the clones is gone; compared with another copy, unresolved V genes explain less than half, and the rest is unexplained. V, J and clone size are those of that table, while D and trimming were read from the DNA. This sample has 300,000 to 350,000 clones in its table, and about 85% of those were observed once. Roughly 2% of the sample comes from the top ten.

About this clone: The antigen this receptor binds is unknown. Base qualities are not recorded, but no much larger clone differs from it by a single base.

The collaborating institutions used their own protocols to collect whole blood in K2EDTA tubes. For TCRbeta analysis, collaborators shipped samples as frozen whole blood, isolated PBMCs, or DNA extracted from either of those sample types. The origin of this receptor is a young man with active or convalescent COVID-19. Sequencing used peripheral blood.

The sequenced DNA: TGTGCCAGCACAGGGATGCTGAACACTGAAGCTTTCTTT. It translates to CASTGMLNTEAFF. The rearranged chain carries TRBV12-3 or TRBV12-4 and TRBJ1-1; possibly the D gene is TRBD1, per 5 matching bases. The CDR3 measures 13 amino acids from cysteine to phenylalanine. Only the CDR3 DNA is retained, 39 bases long and in frame from the first base. V and J lose 7 bases and 0 bases, and a span of 9 bases separates them.